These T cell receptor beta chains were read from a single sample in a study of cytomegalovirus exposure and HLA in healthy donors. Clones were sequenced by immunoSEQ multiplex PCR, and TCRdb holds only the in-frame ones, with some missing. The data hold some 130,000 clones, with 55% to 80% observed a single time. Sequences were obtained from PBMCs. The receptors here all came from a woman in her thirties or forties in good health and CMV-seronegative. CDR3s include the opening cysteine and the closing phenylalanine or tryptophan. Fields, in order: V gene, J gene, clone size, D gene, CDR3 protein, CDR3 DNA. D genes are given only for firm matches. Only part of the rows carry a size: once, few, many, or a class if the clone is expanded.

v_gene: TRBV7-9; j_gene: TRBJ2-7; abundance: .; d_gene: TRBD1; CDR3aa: CASSFQQGAGEQYF; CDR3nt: TGTGCCAGCAGCTTCCAACAGGGGGCTGGCGAGCAGTACTTC
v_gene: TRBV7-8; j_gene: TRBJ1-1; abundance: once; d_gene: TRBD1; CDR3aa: CASSWGTANTEAFF; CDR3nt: TGTGCCAGCAGCTGGGGGACAGCGAACACTGAGGCTTTCTTT
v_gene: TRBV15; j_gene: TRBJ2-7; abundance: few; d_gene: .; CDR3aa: CATSSGDWESSYEQYF; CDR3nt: TGTGCCACCAGCAGTGGGGACTGGGAAAGCTCCTACGAGCAGTACTTC
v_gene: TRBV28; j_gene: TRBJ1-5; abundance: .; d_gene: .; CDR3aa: CASSFILGDQPQHF; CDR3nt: TGTGCCAGCAGTTTCATCCTAGGGGATCAGCCCCAGCATTTT
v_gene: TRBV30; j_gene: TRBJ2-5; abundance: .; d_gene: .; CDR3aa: CAWSATGVRQETQYF; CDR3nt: TGTGCCTGGAGTGCGACAGGCGTACGGCAAGAGACCCAGTACTTC
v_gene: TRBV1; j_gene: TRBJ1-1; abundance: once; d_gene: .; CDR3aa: CTSSQDIGTGITEAFF; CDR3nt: TGCACCAGCAGCCAAGATATAGGGACAGGCATCACTGAAGCTTTCTTT
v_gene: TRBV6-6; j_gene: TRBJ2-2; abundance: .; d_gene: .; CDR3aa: CASSRAVNTGELFF; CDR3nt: TGTGCCAGCAGTAGAGCGGTGAACACCGGGGAGCTGTTTTTT
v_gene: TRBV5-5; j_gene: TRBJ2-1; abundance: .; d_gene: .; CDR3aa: CASSSNVLVSYNEQFF; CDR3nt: TGTGCCAGCAGCTCCAATGTACTCGTCTCCTACAATGAGCAGTTCTTC
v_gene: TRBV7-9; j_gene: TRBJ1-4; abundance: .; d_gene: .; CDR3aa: CASSFNRPAGEKLFF; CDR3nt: TGTGCCAGCAGCTTCAACAGGCCGGCAGGGGAAAAACTGTTTTTT
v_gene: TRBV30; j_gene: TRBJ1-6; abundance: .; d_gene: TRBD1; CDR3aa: CAWSVSGTGSSPLHF; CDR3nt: TGTGCCTGGAGTGTATCCGGGACAGGTTCATCACCCCTCCACTTT
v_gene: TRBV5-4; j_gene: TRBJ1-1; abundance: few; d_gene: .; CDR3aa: CASSFRDTEAFF; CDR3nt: TGTGCCAGCAGCTTCAGGGACACTGAAGCTTTCTTT
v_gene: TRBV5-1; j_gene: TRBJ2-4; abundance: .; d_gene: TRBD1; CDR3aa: CASSRTQQGAAKNIQYF; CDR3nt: TGCGCCAGCAGCCGAACCCAACAGGGGGCTGCCAAAAACATTCAGTACTTC
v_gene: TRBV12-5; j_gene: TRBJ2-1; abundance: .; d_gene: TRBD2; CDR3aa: CASGNGGANEQFF; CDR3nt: TGTGCTAGTGGGAACGGGGGGGCGAATGAGCAGTTCTTC
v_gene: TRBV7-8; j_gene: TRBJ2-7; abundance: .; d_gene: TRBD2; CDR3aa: CASSPRTSGGYEQYF; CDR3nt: TGTGCCAGCAGCCCGAGGACTAGCGGGGGCTACGAGCAGTACTTC
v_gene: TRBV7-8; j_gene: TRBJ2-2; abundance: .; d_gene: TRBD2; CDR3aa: CASTWEGWHTGELFF; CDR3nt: TGTGCCAGCACCTGGGAGGGTTGGCACACCGGGGAGCTGTTTTTT
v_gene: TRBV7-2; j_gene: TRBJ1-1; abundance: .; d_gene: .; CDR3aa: CASSLGTAAPEAFF; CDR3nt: TGTGCCAGCAGCTTAGGTACAGCCGCACCAGAAGCTTTCTTT
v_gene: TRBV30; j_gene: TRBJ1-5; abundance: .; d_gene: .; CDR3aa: CAWATGHRQPQHF; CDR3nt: TGTGCCTGGGCAACAGGGCATCGTCAGCCCCAGCATTTT
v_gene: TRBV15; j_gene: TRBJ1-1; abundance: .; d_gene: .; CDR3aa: CATSISSGGDTEAFF; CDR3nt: TGTGCCACCAGCATATCCTCAGGAGGGGACACTGAAGCTTTCTTT
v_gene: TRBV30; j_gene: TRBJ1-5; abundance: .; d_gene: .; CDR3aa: CAWSVVQTNQPQHF; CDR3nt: TGTGCCTGGAGTGTGGTACAGACCAATCAGCCCCAGCATTTT
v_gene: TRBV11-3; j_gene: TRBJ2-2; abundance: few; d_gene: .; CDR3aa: CASSPRSNTGELFF; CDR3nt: TGTGCCAGCAGCCCGAGGTCGAACACCGGGGAGCTGTTTTTT
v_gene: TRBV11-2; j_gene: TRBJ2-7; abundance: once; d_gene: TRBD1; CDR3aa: CASSPPEDRYSEQYF; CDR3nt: TGTGCCAGCAGCCCCCCAGAGGACAGGTACAGCGAGCAGTACTTC
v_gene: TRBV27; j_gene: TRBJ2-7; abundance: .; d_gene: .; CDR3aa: CASWRLSSYEQYF; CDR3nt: TGTGCCAGCTGGAGGTTGAGCTCCTACGAGCAGTACTTC
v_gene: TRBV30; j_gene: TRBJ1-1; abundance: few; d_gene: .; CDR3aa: CAWSDGVAGTEAFF; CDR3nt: TGTGCCTGGTCGGACGGGGTGGCGGGAACTGAAGCTTTCTTT
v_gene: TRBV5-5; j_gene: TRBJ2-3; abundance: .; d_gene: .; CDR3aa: CASVVGAEDTQYF; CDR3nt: TGTGCCAGCGTAGTAGGGGCAGAAGATACGCAGTATTTT
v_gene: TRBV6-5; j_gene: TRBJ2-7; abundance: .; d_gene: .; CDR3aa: CASAPQGLSYEQYF; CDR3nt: TGTGCCAGCGCCCCCCAGGGTCTATCCTACGAGCAGTACTTC
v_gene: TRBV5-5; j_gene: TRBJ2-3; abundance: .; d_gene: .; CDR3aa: CASSFSLSTAPSTDTQYF; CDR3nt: TGTGCCAGCAGCTTCTCCTTATCGACAGCTCCGAGTACAGATACGCAGTATTTT
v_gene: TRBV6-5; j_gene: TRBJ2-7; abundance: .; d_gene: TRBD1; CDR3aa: CASSLGTGHSYEQYF; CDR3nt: TGTGCCAGCAGTCTCGGGACAGGTCACTCCTACGAGCAGTACTTC
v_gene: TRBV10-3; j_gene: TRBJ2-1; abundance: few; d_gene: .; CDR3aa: CAISRDSNNEQFF; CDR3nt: TGTGCCATCAGCCGGGACTCAAACAATGAGCAGTTCTTC
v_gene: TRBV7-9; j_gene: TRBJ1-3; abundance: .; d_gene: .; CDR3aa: CASSLDSLSGNTIYF; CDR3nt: TGTGCCAGCAGTTTGGACAGCCTCTCTGGAAACACCATATATTTT
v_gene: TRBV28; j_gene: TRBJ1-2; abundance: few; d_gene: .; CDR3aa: CASSPYPVRGNGYTF; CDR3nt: TGTGCCAGCAGCCCTTACCCCGTACGGGGGAATGGCTACACCTTC
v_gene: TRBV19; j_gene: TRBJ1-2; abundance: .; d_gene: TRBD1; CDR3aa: CASSIGQGYGYTF; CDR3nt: TGTGCCAGTAGTATCGGACAGGGGTATGGCTACACCTTC
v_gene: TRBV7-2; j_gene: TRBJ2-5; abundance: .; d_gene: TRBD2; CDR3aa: CASSLDLAGGYEAQYF; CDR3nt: TGTGCCAGCAGCTTAGACCTAGCGGGGGGGTACGAGGCCCAGTACTTC
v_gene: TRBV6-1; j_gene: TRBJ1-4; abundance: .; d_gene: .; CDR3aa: CASSDFQADRSGRGEKLFF; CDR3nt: TGTGCCAGCAGTGATTTCCAGGCTGACAGGTCTGGAAGGGGTGAAAAACTGTTTTTT
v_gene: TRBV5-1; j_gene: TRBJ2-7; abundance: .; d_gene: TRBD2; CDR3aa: CASSFGLAGTGEQYF; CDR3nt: TGCGCCAGCAGCTTTGGACTAGCGGGGACGGGGGAGCAGTACTTC
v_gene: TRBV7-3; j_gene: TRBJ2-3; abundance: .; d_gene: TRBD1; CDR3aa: CASSSGTVTDTQYF; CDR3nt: TGTGCCAGCAGCTCAGGGACAGTAACAGATACGCAGTATTTT
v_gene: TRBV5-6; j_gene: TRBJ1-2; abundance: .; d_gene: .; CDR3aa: CASSLGQEVYGYTF; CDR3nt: TGTGCCAGCAGCTTGGGACAGGAGGTCTATGGCTACACCTTC
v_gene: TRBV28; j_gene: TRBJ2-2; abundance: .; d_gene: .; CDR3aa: CASNKGGRVGTGELFF; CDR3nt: TGTGCCAGCAATAAGGGGGGGCGCGTGGGGACCGGGGAGCTGTTTTTT
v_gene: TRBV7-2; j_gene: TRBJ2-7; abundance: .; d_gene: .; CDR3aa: CASRLGPTPNYEQYF; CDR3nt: TGTGCCAGCAGATTGGGCCCAACCCCAAACTACGAGCAGTACTTC
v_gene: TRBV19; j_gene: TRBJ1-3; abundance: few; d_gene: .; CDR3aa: CASSISNTIYF; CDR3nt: TGTGCCAGTAGTATTAGCAACACCATATATTTT
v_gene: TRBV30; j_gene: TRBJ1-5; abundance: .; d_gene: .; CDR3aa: CAWSEFMSNQPQHF; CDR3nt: TGTGCCTGGAGTGAATTCATGAGCAATCAGCCCCAGCATTTT
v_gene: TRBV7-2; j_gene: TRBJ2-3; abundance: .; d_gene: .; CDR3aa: CASSYRATNTDTQYF; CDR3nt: TGTGCCAGCAGTTACAGGGCGACAAACACAGATACGCAGTATTTT
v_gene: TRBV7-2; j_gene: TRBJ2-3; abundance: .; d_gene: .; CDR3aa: CASSLPGSDTQYF; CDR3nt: TGTGCCAGCAGCTTACCTGGCTCAGATACGCAGTATTTT
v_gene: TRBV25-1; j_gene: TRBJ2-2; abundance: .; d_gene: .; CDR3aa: CASRRGGTGELFF; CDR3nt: TGTGCCAGCAGGAGGGGGGGCACCGGGGAGCTGTTTTTT
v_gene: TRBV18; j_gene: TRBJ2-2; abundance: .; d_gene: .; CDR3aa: CASSPLRVHTGELFF; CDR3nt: TGTGCCAGCTCACCACTGAGAGTTCACACCGGGGAGCTGTTTTTT
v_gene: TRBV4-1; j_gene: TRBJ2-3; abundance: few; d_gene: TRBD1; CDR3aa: CASSQPGTGNWDTQYF; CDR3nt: TGCGCCAGCAGCCAACCCGGGACAGGAAATTGGGATACGCAGTATTTT
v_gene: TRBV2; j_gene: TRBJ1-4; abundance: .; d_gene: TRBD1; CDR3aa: CAGGQGATNEKLFF; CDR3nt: TGTGCCGGAGGACAGGGGGCAACTAATGAAAAACTGTTTTTT
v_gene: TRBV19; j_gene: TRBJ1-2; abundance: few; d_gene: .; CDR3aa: CASSLGADSRNYGYTF; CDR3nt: TGTGCCAGTAGTCTTGGGGCGGACAGTCGTAACTATGGCTACACCTTC
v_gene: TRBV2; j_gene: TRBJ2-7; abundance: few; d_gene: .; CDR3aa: CASSSDRITYEQYF; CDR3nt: TGTGCCAGCAGTAGCGACAGGATTACCTACGAGCAGTACTTC
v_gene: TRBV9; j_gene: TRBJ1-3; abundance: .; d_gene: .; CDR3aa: CASSPHGQTGNTIYF; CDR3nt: TGTGCCAGCAGCCCCCACGGACAGACTGGAAACACCATATATTTT
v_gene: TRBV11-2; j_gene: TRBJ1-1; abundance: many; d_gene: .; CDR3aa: CASSLDKSPEAFF; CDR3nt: TGTGCCAGCAGCTTAGATAAGAGTCCTGAAGCTTTCTTT
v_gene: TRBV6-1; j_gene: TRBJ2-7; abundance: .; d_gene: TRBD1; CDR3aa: CASTGRGTGNHEQYF; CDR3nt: TGTGCCAGCACTGGAAGGGGGACAGGGAACCACGAGCAGTACTTC
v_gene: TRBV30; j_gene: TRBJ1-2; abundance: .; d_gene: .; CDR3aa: CAWSPFENVGYTF; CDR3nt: TGTGCCTGGAGCCCCTTCGAGAACGTTGGCTACACCTTC